Following are 30 T cell receptor beta chains from one sample sequenced in a study of vaccination and CD4 T cells after COVID-19. These TCRs' antigens remain unknown. Noted treatment: roughly ten-day PBMC culture with coronavirus spike peptide pools or control peptides (ViraFEST assay). The Oncomine TCR Beta short-read assay was applied to DNA of cultured CD4+ T cells. TCRdb re-called the PCR reads through MiXCR, storing one row per CDR3 protein. The sample records 15,000 to 25,000 distinct CDR3 sequences, about half being singletons. Source: CD4+ T cells from blood, cultured in vitro, taken after SARS-CoV-2 vaccination. Every receptor here comes from a human donor who had recovered from COVID-19.

This clonotype has just a few counts. V and J are TRBV6-2 or TRBV6-3 and TRBJ1-5; the match to TRBD1 covers 9 bases. CDR3 length: 16 amino acids. The V and J ends lost 5 bases and 0 bases, in that order; junction bases with no gene match: 5. The V gene's germline CDR1 is MNHEY and CDR2 SVGEGT. In nucleotides, the CDR3 is TGTGCCAGCAGTACGGACAGGGGCTATAGCAATCAGCCCCAGCATTTT. Translated: CASSTDRGYSNQPQHF.

This clonotype was counted a single time. The rearrangement links TRBV5-6 to TRBJ1-2; 9 nucleotides agree with TRBD1. V lost 0 bases, J lost 3 bases, and 9 bases stayed unmatched. Germline V gene data show CDR1 as SGHDT and CDR2 as YYEEEE. There are 17 residues in the CDR3. CDR3 sequence: CASSLDRGRRTYYGYTF. CDR3 nucleotides: TGTGCCAGCAGCTTGGACAGGGGGCGTAGAACGTACTATGGCTACACCTTC.

V usage is TRBV10-3 and J usage is TRBJ2-7; TRBD2 agrees at 10 bases. J was trimmed by 0 bases and V by 6 bases; bases with no gene match: 2. This CDR3 is 14 amino acids long. Per the germline V gene, CDR1 is ENHRY and CDR2 is SYGVKD. CDR3 sequence: CAIRRTSGSYEQYF. The CDR3, as DNA: TGTGCCATCAGGAGGACTAGCGGCTCCTACGAGCAGTACTTC.

J is TRBJ2-5 and V is TRBV20-1; D might be TRBD1 or TRBD2, each matching 7 bases. The CDR3 is 15 amino acids. CDR1 is DFQATT, CDR2 SNEGSKA, per germline (reference sequence). V lost 2 bases, J lost 2 bases, and 15 bases lay in between. The CDR3 sequence: CSARLQGGGQETQYF. The CDR3 nucleotides are TGCAGTGCTAGACTCCAGGGGGGGGGACAAGAGACCCAGTACTTC.

There are a few counts of this clonotype. The chain carries TRBV27 and TRBJ1-5; D gene unclear. This CDR3 has 13 residues. CDR1 is MNHEY, CDR2 SMNVEV, per germline (reference sequence). The V gene lost 6 bases and the J gene lost 2 bases, with 8 bases spanning the gap. The DNA of the CDR3 is TGTGCCAGCAGCCGGGGAGGCAATCAGCCCCAGCATTTT. Amino acid sequence: CASSRGGNQPQHF.

This clonotype was counted between two and nine times. The chain joins TRBV21-1 to TRBJ1-5; the table's D call TRBD1 went unverified against the DNA. TRBV21-1 corresponds to a pseudogene. The CDR3 is 15 amino acids. The CDR3: CASSKEQAWGQPQHF. The CDR3 DNA reads as TGTGCCAGCAGCAAAGAACAGGCCTGGGGTCAGCCCCAGCATTTT.

The sample holds a few counts of this clonotype. The rearrangement links TRBV11-3 to TRBJ2-3; unclear D gene. CDR3 length: 13 residues. Germline CDR1 is SGHNT and CDR2 is YENEEA. The V gene lost 5 bases and the J gene lost 0 bases, with 6 bases spanning the gap. CDR3 protein: CASSVDSTDTQYF. As DNA, the CDR3 is TGTGCCAGCAGCGTCGACAGCACAGATACGCAGTATTTT.

V and J are TRBV7-2 and TRBJ2-7, with 10 positions matching TRBD2. CDR1 is SGHTA and CDR2 is FQGNSA in the germline V gene. V lost 5 bases, J lost 5 bases, and 12 bases stayed unmatched. This CDR3 has 16 residues. DNA for the CDR3: TGTGCCAGCAGCCCTCCAAGGGCTAGCGGGAGAGACGAGCAGTACTTC. Protein sequence: CASSPPRASGRDEQYF.

The V gene is TRBV10-1, the J gene TRBJ2-7; weak D call: TRBD2 (7 bases). The CDR3 runs to 13 residues. V was cut by 4 bases and J by 3 bases, with 10 bases left in between. CDR1 and CDR2 (germline): WNHNN, SYGVQD (reference sequence). The CDR3 reads CASSVGGGYEQYF. CDR3 DNA sequence: TGCGCCAGCAGTGTGGGAGGGGGCTACGAGCAGTACTTC.

This clonotype came up a few times. The chain joins TRBV12-3 or TRBV12-4 to TRBJ1-5; the D is unclear. V lost 5 bases and J lost 7, with 15 bases in between. The CDR3 contains 14 residues. CDR3 residues: CASSTADPFQPQHF. In DNA, the CDR3 is TGTGCCAGCAGTACCGCCGACCCTTTCCAGCCCCAGCATTTT.

This sequence joins TRBV27 and TRBJ1-1; D perhaps matches TRBD1 (5 bases). V dropped 1 base and J dropped 1 base, with 10 bases sitting between them. Germline V lookup: CDR1 MNHEY, CDR2 SMNVEV (reference sequence). The CDR3 consists of 15 residues. In DNA form, the CDR3 reads TGTGCCAGCAGTTTATGGGGCAGGAAGAACACTGAAGCTTTCTTT. Encoded protein: CASSLWGRKNTEAFF.

This clonotype was seen a few times. This chain uses TRBV7-2 with TRBJ2-5, with no clear D. CDR3 length: 13 residues. V lost 1 base and J 4 bases, leaving 7 bases between the germline ends. Germline assignment: CDR1 SGHTA and CDR2 FQGNSA. CDR3 protein: CASSLGRRETQYF. For the CDR3, the DNA is TGTGCCAGCAGCTTAGGCAGGCGAGAGACCCAGTACTTC.

This clonotype turned up a few times. V usage is TRBV15 and J usage is TRBJ2-2; the D gene is possibly TRBD2 (5 bases). Germline CDR1 and CDR2: LNHNV and YYDKDF (reference sequence). Trimming left V 3 bases short and J 4 bases short, with 9 bases between. The length of the CDR3 is 14 residues. DNA of the CDR3: TGTGCCACCAGCAGTAGGACTTTCACCGGGGAGCTGTTTTTT. Protein product: CATSSRTFTGELFF. The whole variable domain, filled in from reference TRBV15 and TRBJ2-2, reads DAMVIQNPRYQVTQFGKPVTLSCSQTLNHNVMYWYQQKSSQAPKLLFHYYDKDFNNEADTPDNFQSRRPNTSFCFLDIRSPGLGDTAMYLCATSSRTFTGELFFGEGSRLTVL.

As regards this clonotype: It is unclear where the CDR3 begins or ends on the DNA, so no DNA is shown, and the CDR3 is as TCRdb lists it. CDR3 in amino acids: CISVSEASDRGTDTQYF. The chain employs TRBV7-5 and TRBJ2-3; the D call of TRBD1 is as the table states it, not checked on the DNA. TRBV7-5 corresponds to a pseudogene. From its first to its last residue, the CDR3 has 17 amino acids.

In its sample, this clonotype was seen a few times. This rearrangement joins TRBV5-1 to TRBJ1-2; tentative D call: TRBD1 (5 bases). Trimming stripped 2 bases from V and 6 bases from J, with 11 bases between. The CDR3 contains 13 residues. CDR1 is SGHRS and CDR2 is YFSETQ in the germline V gene. The CDR3 DNA sequence: TGCGCCAGCAGCTTCTCCGGGACGGATGGCTACACCTTC. Residues: CASSFSGTDGYTF.

The CDR3 nucleotides read TGTGCCAGTAGTAAGCTAGCGGAGGGGACCACCGGGGAGCTGTTTTTT. Protein: CASSKLAEGTTGELFF. The J gene is TRBJ2-2, the V gene TRBV19, with 7 positions matching TRBD2. The CDR3 contains 16 residues. J was trimmed by 4 bases and V by 4 bases; bases with no gene match: 9. Per the germline V gene, CDR1 is LNHDA and CDR2 is SQIVND (reference sequence).

This sequence joins TRBV11-3 and TRBJ1-1; 7 nucleotides align to TRBD1. CDR3 length: 16 amino acids. Germline V gene sequence: CDR1 SGHNT, CDR2 YENEEA. The V and J ends lost 1 base and 1 base, in that order; junction bases with no gene match: 6. CDR3 residues: CASSLAGTAKNTEAFF. In nucleotides, the CDR3 is TGTGCCAGCAGCTTAGCCGGGACAGCCAAGAACACTGAAGCTTTCTTT.

This chain links TRBV7-2 with TRBJ1-1, with 9 bases identical to TRBD1. The CDR3 has 13 residues. The V and J ends lost 4 bases and 7 bases, in that order; junction bases with no gene match: 4. Germline lookup yields CDR1 SGHTA and CDR2 FQGNSA. The DNA of the CDR3 is TGTGCCAGCAGCTCACGACAGGGGGGTGAAGCTTTCTTT. Amino acids: CASSSRQGGEAFF.

The chain carries TRBV19 and TRBJ1-5; D uncertain. The CDR3 totals 12 residues. Trimming shortened V by 6 bases and J by 6 bases, and 9 bases separated the two germline ends. Germline CDR1 reads LNHDA; CDR2 reads SQIVND (reference sequence). The CDR3 DNA reads as TGTGCCAGTAGCGGAACGAGTCAGCCCCAGCATTTT. Translating it yields CASSGTSQPQHF.

The V call is TRBV7-2, the J call TRBJ1-3, with 8 bases fitting TRBD1. With 4 bases clipped from V and 4 bases from J, the junction kept 3 bases outside the gene matches. In germline, CDR1 is SGHTA, CDR2 FQGNSA. The CDR3 length is 14 residues. The CDR3 nucleotides read TGTGCCAGCAGCTCACAGGGGGGAGGAAACACCATATATTTT. This gives the protein CASSSQGGGNTIYF.

The V and J genes are TRBV5-1 and TRBJ1-6; D unclear. Germline V CDR1 and CDR2: SGHRS, YFSETQ. V lost 8 bases and J lost 9, with 9 bases in between. This CDR3 region has 11 residues. The DNA of the CDR3 is TGCGCCAGACCCAGTGGTTCACCCCTCCACTTT. It translates to CARPSGSPLHF.

This chain links TRBV6-1 with TRBJ1-2; possible D gene TRBD1, 6 bases. CDR1 and CDR2 from the germline V gene are MNHNS and SASEGT. The V and J ends lost 2 bases and 6 bases respectively, with 13 bases between them. This CDR3 has 14 residues. The CDR3 region is CASSEIWGANGYTF. CDR3 in DNA: TGTGCCAGCAGTGAAATATGGGGGGCGAATGGCTACACCTTC.

This clonotype was counted only a few times. The CDR3: CATSRGSYNEQFF. CDR3 DNA: TGTGCCACCAGCAGGGGCTCCTACAATGAGCAGTTCTTC. The chain uses TRBV24-1 and TRBJ2-1; a weak D match, TRBD1 (6 bases). The germline V gene encodes CDR1 KGHDR and CDR2 SFDVKD. V was clipped by 7 bases and J by 0 bases, with 6 bases between them. The CDR3 is 13 residues long.

This chain connects TRBV6-1 to TRBJ1-1; TRBD1 aligns across 8 bases. CDR1 is MNHNS and CDR2 is SASEGT in the germline V gene. The CDR3 has 14 amino acids. V lost 4 bases, J lost 3 bases, and 4 bases stayed unmatched. CDR3 in amino acids: CASSGRGRDTEAFF. In DNA, the CDR3 is TGTGCCAGCAGTGGCAGGGGGCGCGACACTGAAGCTTTCTTT.

This clonotype came up a few times. The V gene is TRBV5-1, the J gene TRBJ1-1; 9 bases match TRBD1. The germline V gene encodes CDR1 SGHRS and CDR2 YFSETQ. This CDR3 contains 16 residues. V shed 0 bases and J 2 bases; nucleotides not matched to a gene: 5. The CDR3 spells CASSLDRGPINTEAFF. The CDR3 nucleotides are TGCGCCAGCAGCTTGGACAGGGGGCCGATAAACACTGAAGCTTTCTTT.

This clonotype appeared a few times. The chain has TRBV7-9 and TRBJ1-2; perhaps TRBD1 as D (6 bases). Germline V gene data show CDR1 as SEHNR and CDR2 as FQNEAQ (reference sequence). Trimming removed 1 base from V and 0 bases from J, with 12 bases in between. The CDR3 extends over 16 amino acids. The CDR3 reads CASSLEVTGANYGYTF. CDR3 bases: TGTGCCAGCAGCTTAGAAGTGACAGGAGCTAACTATGGCTACACCTTC.

This clonotype was seen a few times. The chain carries TRBV19 and TRBJ2-4, with D possibly TRBD1 on 5 matching bases. V lost 3 bases to trimming and J lost 1 base, with 13 bases between them. The CDR3 has 16 residues. Germline CDR1 and CDR2: LNHDA and SQIVND (reference sequence). As DNA, the CDR3 is TGTGCCAGTAGTATGGTGCAGGGTGCTGCCAAAAACATTCAGTACTTC. This translates into CASSMVQGAAKNIQYF.

This chain uses TRBV29-1 with TRBJ2-1; the D gene is possibly TRBD1 (6 bases). The length of the CDR3 is 12 residues. CDR1 is SQVTM, CDR2 ANQGSEA, per germline. Between the trimmed V and J ends, which lost 7 bases and 9 bases, there was a span of 16 bases. For the CDR3, the DNA is TGCAGCGGGAGAGCAGGGGAGCCTGAGCAGTTCTTC. Its protein product is CSGRAGEPEQFF.

The chain links TRBV7-8 to TRBJ1-1; D may be TRBD1 (5 bases). V shed 5 bases and J shed 0 bases, with 16 bases lying between them. The CDR3 is 16 residues long. CDR1 and CDR2 from the germline V gene are SGHVS and FQNEAQ. The chain's CDR3 is CASSPRGGLMNTEAFF. DNA of the CDR3: TGTGCCAGCAGCCCCCGGGGCGGACTCATGAACACTGAAGCTTTCTTT.

The chain combines TRBV6-1 with TRBJ2-6; D unresolved. Germline lookup yields CDR1 MNHNS and CDR2 SASEGT. V was trimmed by 5 bases and J by 0 bases, leaving 14 bases between them. The CDR3 is 17 amino acids. CDR3 sequence: CASSQISGFSGANVLTF. The CDR3 DNA sequence: TGTGCCAGCAGTCAAATTTCCGGCTTCTCTGGGGCCAACGTCCTGACTTTC.